Following are 18 T cell receptor beta chains from one sample sequenced in a study of control samples from healthy donors and cancer patients. Clones were sequenced by immunoSEQ multiplex PCR, and TCRdb holds only the in-frame ones, with some missing. Here the sample spans some 76,000 clones, around 90% being singletons. Sample: PBMCs. These receptors all stem from a woman in her fifties or sixties with colorectal cancer.

The chain couples TRBV29-1 to TRBJ2-7; 7 positions agree with TRBD1. Germline assignment: CDR1 SQVTM and CDR2 ANQGSEA. The CDR3 runs 13 residues. V trimming: 6 bases; J trimming: 5 bases; junction bases outside the gene matches: 10. The CDR3 DNA is TGCAGCGTGTCCTTGACAGGGACGGACGAGCAGTACGTC. This sequence encodes CSVSLTGTDEQYV.

The gene calls are TRBV6-5 and TRBJ2-3; D is unclear. The CDR3 runs 14 residues. The V end lost 7 bases, the J end lost 2 bases, and 13 bases lay between the germline ends. Germline V CDR1 and CDR2: MNHEY, SVGAGI. The CDR3 reads CASNGDLITDTQYF. In nucleotides, the CDR3 is TGTGCCAGCAATGGAGATCTAATCACAGATACGCAGTATTTT.

This rearrangement joins TRBV19 to TRBJ2-6, with D possibly being TRBD1 (5 bases). Trimming stripped 7 bases from V and 2 bases from J, with 15 bases between. This CDR3 comprises 16 residues. The V gene's germline CDR1 is LNHDA and CDR2 SQIVND (reference sequence). This CDR3 is CASTQGFLPGANVLTF. CDR3 nucleotide sequence: TGTGCCAGTACGCAGGGCTTCCTCCCTGGGGCCAACGTCCTGACTTTC. Together with reference TRBV19 and TRBJ2-6, the CDR3 gives the full variable domain: DGGITQSPKYLFRKEGQNVTLSCEQNLNHDAMYWYRQDPGQGLRLIYYSQIVNDFQKGDIAEGYSVSREKKESFPLTVTSAQKNPTAFYLCASTQGFLPGANVLTFGAGSRLTVL.

In this sample, this clone turned up once. V is TRBV7-2 and J is TRBJ2-5; tentative D call: TRBD2 (5 bases). With 1 base removed from V and 4 bases from J, the gap between germline ends came to 13 bases. The CDR3 loop spans 15 amino acids. CDR1 and CDR2 from the germline V gene are SGHTA and FQGNSA. CDR3 in DNA: TGTGCCAGCAGCTTAGATCCGGGGTTGTCAGAGACCCAGTACTTC. This translates into CASSLDPGLSETQYF.

The V gene is TRBV19, the J gene TRBJ2-1; TRBD1 matches 10 bases. The CDR3 contains 14 residues. CDR1 is LNHDA, CDR2 SQIVND, per germline (reference sequence). After removal of 4 bases from V and 8 bases from J, the junction contained 5 bases not matched to a gene. The CDR3 DNA is TGTGCCAGTAGTACCCAGACAGGGGGCCATGAGCAGTTCTTC. Amino acid sequence: CASSTQTGGHEQFF.

This rearrangement joins TRBV5-1 to TRBJ1-2; no clear D gene. This CDR3 spans 13 amino acids. Deletions cut 0 bases from V and 2 bases from J, with 5 bases between. Germline CDR1 is SGHRS and CDR2 is YFSETQ. The CDR3 DNA reads TGCGCCAGCAGCTTGGGGCAGAACTATGGCTACACCTTC. Amino acid sequence: CASSLGQNYGYTF.

The chain carries TRBV6-6 and TRBJ1-6; D possibly corresponds to TRBD1 (6 bases). Deletions cut 7 bases from V and 7 bases from J, with 11 bases between. The CDR3 is 13 residues long. Germline assignment: CDR1 MNHNY and CDR2 SVGAGI (reference sequence). This CDR3 is CASTGDKNSPLHF. DNA for the CDR3: TGTGCCAGCACTGGGGACAAAAATTCACCCCTCCACTTT.

V usage is TRBV19 and J usage is TRBJ1-3; D is unresolved. This CDR3 has 15 residues. V gave up 2 bases and J gave up 0 bases, with 8 bases separating them. The V gene's germline CDR1 is LNHDA and CDR2 SQIVND (reference sequence). The CDR3 DNA reads as TGTGCCAGTAGTATACGGGTTTCCTCTGGAAACACCATATATTTT. It specifies CASSIRVSSGNTIYF.

The chain links TRBV2 to TRBJ1-6; D gene uncertain. The CDR3 runs 14 residues. Trimming took off 8 bases at V and 5 bases at J, with 13 bases between the two ends. The V gene's germline CDR1 is SNHLY and CDR2 FYNNEI. CDR3 sequence reads: CASFRESDNSPLHF. The CDR3 nucleotides are TGTGCCAGCTTTAGGGAATCGGATAATTCACCCCTCCACTTT.

The chain has TRBV6-1 and TRBJ1-4, with D uncertain. V lost 2 bases and J 4 bases, leaving 5 bases between the germline ends. CDR3 length equals 13 residues. Germline values: CDR1 MNHNS, CDR2 SASEGT. The CDR3 reads CASSEYYNEKLFF. The CDR3 coding sequence is TGTGCCAGCAGTGAATACTATAATGAAAAACTGTTTTTT.

The chain links TRBV6-2 or TRBV6-3 to TRBJ2-7, with D possibly called TRBD1 or TRBD2 (5 bases each). This CDR3 has 13 residues. V dropped 6 bases and J dropped 7 bases, with 16 bases sitting between them. Looked up from germline, CDR1 is MNHEY and CDR2 is SVGEGT. The CDR3 loop reads CASSWGTLGEQYV. The CDR3 region has the DNA TGTGCCAGCAGCTGGGGGACCTTGGGGGAGCAGTACGTC.

There are a few counts of this clone. The rearrangement links TRBV7-6 to TRBJ2-2, with D perhaps being TRBD1 or TRBD2 (6 bases each). Germline CDR1 is SGHVS and CDR2 is FNYEAQ. Deletions cut 2 bases from V and 3 bases from J, with 13 bases between. CDR3 length: 16 residues. DNA of the CDR3: TGTGCCAGCAGCTTATTGGAGGGGGGCGACACCGGGGAGCTGTTTTTT. Protein: CASSLLEGGDTGELFF.

J is TRBJ1-5 and V is TRBV12-3 or TRBV12-4; D unresolved. V was clipped by 8 bases and J by 0 bases, with 5 bases between them. This CDR3 has 12 amino acids. CDR3 coding DNA: TGTGCCAGCCGGGATAGCAATCAGCCCCAGCATTTT. Amino acid sequence: CASRDSNQPQHF.

The J gene is TRBJ2-5, the V gene TRBV7-3; 9 bases match TRBD1. This CDR3 region has 14 residues. Germline V gives CDR1 SGHTA, CDR2 FQGTGA. J lost 1 base, V lost 5 bases, and 2 bases had no gene match. CDR3 amino acids: CASSRGQGQETQYF. CDR3 DNA sequence: TGTGCCAGCAGCCGGGGACAGGGCCAAGAGACCCAGTACTTC. The full variable domain, completed using reference TRBV7-3 and TRBJ2-5, is GAGVSQTPSNKVTEKGKYVELRCDPISGHTALYWYRQSLGQGPEFLIYFQGTGAADDSGLPNDRFFAVRPEGSVSTLKIQRTERGDSAVYLCASSRGQGQETQYFGPGTRLLVL.

The V gene is TRBV19, the J gene TRBJ2-6; D remains unclear. The CDR3 loop spans 14 amino acids. Germline V CDR1 and CDR2: LNHDA, SQIVND (reference sequence). The V end lost 8 bases, the J end lost 1 base, and 9 bases lay between the germline ends. The CDR3 DNA is TGTGCCAGTCTTCCATCGTCTGGGGCCAACGTCCTGACTTTC. The encoded protein is CASLPSSGANVLTF.

The chain carries TRBV11-2 and TRBJ2-1, with TRBD2 matching over 11 bases. The germline V gene has CDR1 SGHAT and CDR2 FQNNGV. V gave up 1 base and J gave up 5 bases; unmatched junction bases: 7. This CDR3 has 17 residues. The CDR3 loop reads CASSLAAGTSGNNEQFF. Written as DNA, the CDR3 is TGTGCCAGCAGCTTAGCTGCCGGGACTAGCGGTAACAATGAGCAGTTCTTC.

The gene calls are TRBV15 and TRBJ1-6; D not resolved. CDR3 length: 15 residues. CDR1 LNHNV and CDR2 YYDKDF come from the germline V gene (reference sequence). The germline V and J ends were trimmed by 6 bases and 6 bases, with 15 bases remaining between them. The CDR3 loop reads CATRVAAAANSPLHF. The CDR3 DNA sequence: TGTGCCACCAGGGTTGCGGCCGCGGCTAATTCACCCCTCCACTTT.

This clone was seen only once. V usage is TRBV5-6 and J usage is TRBJ1-2; D unresolved. The ends were cut back, 0 bases at V and 1 base at J, with 10 bases in the middle. The length of the CDR3 is 15 residues. Germline CDR1 is SGHDT and CDR2 is YYEEEE. The CDR3, as DNA: TGTGCCAGCAGCTTGGTTTCGCAGGATAACTATGGCTACACCTTC. Translated, it gives CASSLVSQDNYGYTF.